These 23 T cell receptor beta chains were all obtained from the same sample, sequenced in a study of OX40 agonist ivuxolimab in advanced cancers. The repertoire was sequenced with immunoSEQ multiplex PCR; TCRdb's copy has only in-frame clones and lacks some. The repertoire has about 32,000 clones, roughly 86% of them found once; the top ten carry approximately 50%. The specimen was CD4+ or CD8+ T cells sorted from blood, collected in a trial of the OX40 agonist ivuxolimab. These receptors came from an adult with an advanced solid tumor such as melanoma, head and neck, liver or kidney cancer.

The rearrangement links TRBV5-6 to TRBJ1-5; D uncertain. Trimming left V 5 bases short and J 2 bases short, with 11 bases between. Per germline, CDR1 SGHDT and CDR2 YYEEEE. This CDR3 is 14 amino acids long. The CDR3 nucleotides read TGTGCCAGCAGGCTCTGGGGTGGCAATCAGCCCCAGCATTTT. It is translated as CASRLWGGNQPQHF.

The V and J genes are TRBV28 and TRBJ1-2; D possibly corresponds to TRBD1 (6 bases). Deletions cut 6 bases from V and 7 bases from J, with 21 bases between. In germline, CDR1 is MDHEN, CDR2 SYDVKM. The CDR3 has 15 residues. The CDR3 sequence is CASSPIGVQGLGYTF. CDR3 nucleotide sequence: TGTGCCAGCAGCCCAATAGGGGTACAGGGCCTTGGCTACACCTTC.

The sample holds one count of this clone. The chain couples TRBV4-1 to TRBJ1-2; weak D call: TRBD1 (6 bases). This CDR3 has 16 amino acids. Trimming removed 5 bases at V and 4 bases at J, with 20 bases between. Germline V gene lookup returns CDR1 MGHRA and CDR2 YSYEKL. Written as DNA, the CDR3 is TGCGCCAGCAGCTCTTCAGGTACAGGGATCATCTATGGCTACACCTTC. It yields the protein CASSSSGTGIIYGYTF.

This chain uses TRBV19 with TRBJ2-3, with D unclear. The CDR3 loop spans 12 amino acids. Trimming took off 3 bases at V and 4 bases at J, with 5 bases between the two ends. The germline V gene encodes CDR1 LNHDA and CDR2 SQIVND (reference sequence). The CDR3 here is CASSILADTQYF. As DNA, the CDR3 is TGTGCCAGTAGTATTCTAGCAGATACGCAGTATTTT. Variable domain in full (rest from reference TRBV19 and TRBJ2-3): DGGITQSPKYLFRKEGQNVTLSCEQNLNHDAMYWYRQDPGQGLRLIYYSQIVNDFQKGDIAEGYSVSREKKESFPLTVTSAQKNPTAFYLCASSILADTQYFGPGTRLTVL.

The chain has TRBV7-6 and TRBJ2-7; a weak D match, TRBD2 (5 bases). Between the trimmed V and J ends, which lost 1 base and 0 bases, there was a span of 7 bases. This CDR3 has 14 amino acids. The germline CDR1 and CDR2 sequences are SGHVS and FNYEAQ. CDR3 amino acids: CASSLGESSYEQYF. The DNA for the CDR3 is TGTGCCAGCAGCTTAGGGGAGAGCTCCTACGAGCAGTACTTC.

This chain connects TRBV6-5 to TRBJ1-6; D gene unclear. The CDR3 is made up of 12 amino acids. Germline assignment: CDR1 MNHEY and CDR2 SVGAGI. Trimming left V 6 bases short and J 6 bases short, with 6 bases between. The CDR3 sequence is CASRWGNSPLHF. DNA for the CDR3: TGTGCCAGCAGGTGGGGTAATTCACCCCTCCACTTT.

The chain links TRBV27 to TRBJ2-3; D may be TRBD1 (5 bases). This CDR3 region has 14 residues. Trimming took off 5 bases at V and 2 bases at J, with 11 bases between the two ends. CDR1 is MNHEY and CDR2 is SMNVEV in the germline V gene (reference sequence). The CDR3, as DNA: TGTGCCAGCAGTCCCAACAGGCCCACAGATACGCAGTATTTT. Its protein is CASSPNRPTDTQYF.

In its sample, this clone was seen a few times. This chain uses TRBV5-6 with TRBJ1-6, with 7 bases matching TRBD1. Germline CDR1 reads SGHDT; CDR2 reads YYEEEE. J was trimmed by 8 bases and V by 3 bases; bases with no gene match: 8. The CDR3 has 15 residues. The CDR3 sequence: CASSWGTELYSPLHF. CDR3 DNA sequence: TGTGCCAGCAGCTGGGGGACAGAACTTTATTCACCCCTCCACTTT.

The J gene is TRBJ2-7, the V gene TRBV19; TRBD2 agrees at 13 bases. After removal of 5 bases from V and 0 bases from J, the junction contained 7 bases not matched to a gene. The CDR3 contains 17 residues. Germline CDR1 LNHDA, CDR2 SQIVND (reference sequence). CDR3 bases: TGTGCCAGTAGTTCGACTAGCGGGGGGACGAGCTCCTACGAGCAGTACTTC. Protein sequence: CASSSTSGGTSSYEQYF.

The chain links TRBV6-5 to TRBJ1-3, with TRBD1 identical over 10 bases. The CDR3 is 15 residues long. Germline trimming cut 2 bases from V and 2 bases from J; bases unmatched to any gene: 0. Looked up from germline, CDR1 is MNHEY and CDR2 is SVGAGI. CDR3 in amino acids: CASSYGTGAGNTIYF. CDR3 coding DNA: TGTGCCAGCAGTTACGGGACAGGGGCTGGAAACACCATATATTTT.

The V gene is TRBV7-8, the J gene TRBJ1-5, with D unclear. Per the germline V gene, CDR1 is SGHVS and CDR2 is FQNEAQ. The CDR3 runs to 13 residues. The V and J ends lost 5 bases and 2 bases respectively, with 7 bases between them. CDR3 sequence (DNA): TGTGCCAGCAGCCTTTCCGGCAATCAGCCCCAGCATTTT. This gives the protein CASSLSGNQPQHF.

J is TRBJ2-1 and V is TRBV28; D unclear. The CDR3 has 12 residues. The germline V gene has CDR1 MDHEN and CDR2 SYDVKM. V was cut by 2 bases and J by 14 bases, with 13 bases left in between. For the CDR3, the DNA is TGTGCCAGCAGTTTAAAACTGATGCCGGAGTTCTTC. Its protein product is CASSLKLMPEFF.

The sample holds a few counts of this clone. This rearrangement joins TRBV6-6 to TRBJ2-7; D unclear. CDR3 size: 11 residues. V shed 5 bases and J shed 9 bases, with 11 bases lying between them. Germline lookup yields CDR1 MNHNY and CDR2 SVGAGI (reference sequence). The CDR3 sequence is CASSETLRQYF. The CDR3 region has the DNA TGTGCCAGCAGTGAGACCTTACGGCAGTACTTC.

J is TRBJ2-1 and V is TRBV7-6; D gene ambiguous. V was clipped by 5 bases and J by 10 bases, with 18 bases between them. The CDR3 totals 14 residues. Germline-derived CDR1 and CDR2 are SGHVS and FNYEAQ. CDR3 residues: CASSPGWGSGEQFF. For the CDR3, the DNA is TGTGCCAGCAGCCCCGGGTGGGGTTCTGGGGAGCAGTTCTTC.

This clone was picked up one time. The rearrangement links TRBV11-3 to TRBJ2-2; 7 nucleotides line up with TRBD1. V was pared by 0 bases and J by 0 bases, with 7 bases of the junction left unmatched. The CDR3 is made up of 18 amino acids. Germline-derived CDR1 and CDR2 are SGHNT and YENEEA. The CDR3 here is CASSLDGWGTANTGELFF. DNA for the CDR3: TGTGCCAGCAGCTTAGACGGATGGGGGACAGCGAACACCGGGGAGCTGTTTTTT.

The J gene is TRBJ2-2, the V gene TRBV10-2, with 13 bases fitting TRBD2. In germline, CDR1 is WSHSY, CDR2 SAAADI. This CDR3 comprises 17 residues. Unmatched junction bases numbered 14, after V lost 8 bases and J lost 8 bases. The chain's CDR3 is CASSRLAGGLSGGELFF. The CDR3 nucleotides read TGCGCCAGCTCCCGACTAGCGGGGGGCCTTTCGGGTGGGGAGCTGTTTTTT.

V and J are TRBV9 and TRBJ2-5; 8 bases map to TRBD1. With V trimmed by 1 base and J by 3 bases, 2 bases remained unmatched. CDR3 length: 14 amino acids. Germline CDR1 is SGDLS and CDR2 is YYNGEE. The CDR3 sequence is CASSVQGAEETQYF. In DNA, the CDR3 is TGTGCCAGCAGCGTACAGGGGGCGGAAGAGACCCAGTACTTC.

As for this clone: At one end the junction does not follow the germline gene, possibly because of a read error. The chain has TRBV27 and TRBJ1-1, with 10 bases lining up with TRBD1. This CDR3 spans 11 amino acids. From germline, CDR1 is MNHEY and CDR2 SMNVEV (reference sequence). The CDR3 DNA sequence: TGTGCCAGCAGTTTTGGGACAGGGGTTACATTT. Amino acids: CASSFGTGVTF.

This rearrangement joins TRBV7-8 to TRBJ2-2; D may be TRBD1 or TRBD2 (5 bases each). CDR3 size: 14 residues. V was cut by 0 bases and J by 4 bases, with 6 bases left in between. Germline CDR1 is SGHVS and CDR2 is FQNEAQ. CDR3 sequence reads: CASSLAGTTGELFF. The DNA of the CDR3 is TGTGCCAGCAGCTTAGCAGGGACCACCGGGGAGCTGTTTTTT.

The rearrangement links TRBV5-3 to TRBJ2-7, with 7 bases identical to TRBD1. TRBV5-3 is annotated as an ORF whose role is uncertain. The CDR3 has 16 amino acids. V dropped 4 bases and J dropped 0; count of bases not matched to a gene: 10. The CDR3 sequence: CARSGDRAESSYEQYF. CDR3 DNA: TGTGCCAGAAGCGGAGACAGGGCAGAGAGCTCCTACGAGCAGTACTTC.

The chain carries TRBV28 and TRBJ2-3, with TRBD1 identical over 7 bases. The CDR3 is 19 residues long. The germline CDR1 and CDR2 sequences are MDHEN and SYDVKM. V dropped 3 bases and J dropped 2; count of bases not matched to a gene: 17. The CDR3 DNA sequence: TGTGCCAGCAGTTTGGAGATCGGGACCGGGACAGAATTCACAGATACGCAGTATTTT. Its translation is CASSLEIGTGTEFTDTQYF.

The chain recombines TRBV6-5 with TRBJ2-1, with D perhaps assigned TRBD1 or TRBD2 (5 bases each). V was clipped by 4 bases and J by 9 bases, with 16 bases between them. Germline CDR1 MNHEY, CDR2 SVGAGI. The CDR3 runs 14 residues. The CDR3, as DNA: TGTGCCAGCAGTTTAAATTCGCTGGGGACTGAGCAGTTCTTC. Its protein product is CASSLNSLGTEQFF.

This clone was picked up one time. CDR3 in amino acids: CAISEPGLGGNTEAFF. CDR3 coding DNA: TGTGCCATCAGTGAGCCAGGGCTAGGGGGCAACACTGAAGCTTTCTTT. The chain joins TRBV10-3 to TRBJ1-1; 7 nucleotides line up with TRBD1. The CDR3 loop spans 16 amino acids. Germline V CDR1 and CDR2: ENHRY, SYGVKD. V lost 2 bases to trimming and J lost 2 bases; unmatched junction nucleotides: 8.